The sequence of this T cell receptor beta chain was determined in a study of blood T cell repertoires in COVID-19 (TCRdb year 2020). Broadly, across the study: Collaborator samples came from the United States, Italy and Spain and covered acute and convalescent phases of COVID-19. The repertoires were released in a freely available public database intended as a resource for research on the immune response to SARS-CoV-2. Samples came from the ongoing ImmuneRACE study (first 160 participants) plus 1,254 subjects from 6 global collaborators. Where HLA class I and class II types were available, the types were taken from metadata supplied by the sample provider, not from assay-based typing. The material from the prospective study consisted of cDNA or gDNA derived from T cells, B-cell-depleted T cells, or PBMCs. The sample metadata nearly always contained a de-identified subject ID, COVID-19 status, age in years and sex. Deeply sampled blood TCRbeta repertoires from subjects exposed to, actively infected with, or recovered from COVID-19 were included in the dataset.

Reading from cysteine to phenylalanine, the CDR3 counts 15 amino acids. The CDR3 DNA has 45 bases and is translated from base 1. The germline V gene gives CDR1 as SGHTA and CDR2 as FQGNSA. V lost 5 bases and J lost 4 bases, and the count of bases not matched to a germline gene is 8. Remarks on this clone: The clone's antigen remains unknown. The input lacks base qualities; no much larger clone sits a single base away.

Collaborating institutions collected whole blood in K2EDTA tubes following their own protocols. For TCRbeta analysis, collaborator samples were shipped as frozen whole blood, as isolated PBMCs, or as DNA extracted from either sample type. Results and caveats for the whole study, not just this receptor: Clinical and demographic metadata were provided uncurated, with the amount varying by source and participant.

TCRbeta CDR3 regions were amplified from genomic DNA using the immunoSEQ Assay, a bias-controlled multiplex PCR. Per the authors' processing: The number of nucleated cells in each sample was estimated from the amplification of reference gene primers within the assay. To quantify the absolute abundance of each unique TCRbeta CDR3 rearrangement, sequence reads were collapsed and filtered. For each sample, productive Simpson clonality was calculated as the square root of Simpson's diversity index across productive rearrangements. TCRdb limited this immuneACCESS table to in-frame rearrangements with V and J called. A share of clones is missing; checked studies link under half to unresolved V genes, and the rest is unexplained. Clonal size and the V and J genes are those of that table, whereas D and trimming came from the DNA. For this sample the table gives 200,000 to 250,000 clones, of which 85% to 90% were detected only once. The ten most abundant clones make up less than 3.5% of the sample.

The chain links TRBV7-2 with TRBJ2-5, with 9 middle bases fitting TRBD1. The sample consisted of peripheral blood. The source of this sequence is a woman aged 60-70 years with acute or convalescent COVID-19. The CDR3 reads as follows: CASSPRQGDLETQYF. The nucleotide sequence reads as follows: TGTGCCAGCAGCCCCCGACAGGGGGATTTAGAGACCCAGTACTTC.